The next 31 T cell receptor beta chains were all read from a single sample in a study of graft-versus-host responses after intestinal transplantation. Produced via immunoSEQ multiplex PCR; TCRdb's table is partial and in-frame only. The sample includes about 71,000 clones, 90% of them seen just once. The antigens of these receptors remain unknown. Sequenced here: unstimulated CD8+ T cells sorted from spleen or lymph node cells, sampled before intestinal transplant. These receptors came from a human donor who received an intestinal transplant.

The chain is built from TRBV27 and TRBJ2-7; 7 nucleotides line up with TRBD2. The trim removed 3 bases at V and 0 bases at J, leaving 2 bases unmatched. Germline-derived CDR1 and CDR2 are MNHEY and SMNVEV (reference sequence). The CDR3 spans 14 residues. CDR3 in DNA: TGTGCCAGCAGTTTTGGCGGGAGCTCCTACGAGCAGTACTTC. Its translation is CASSFGGSSYEQYF.

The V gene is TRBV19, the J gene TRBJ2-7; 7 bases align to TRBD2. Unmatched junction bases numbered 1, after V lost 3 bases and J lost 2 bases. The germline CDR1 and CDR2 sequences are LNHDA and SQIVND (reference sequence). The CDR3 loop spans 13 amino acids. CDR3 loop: CASSMGGAYEQYF. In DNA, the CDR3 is TGTGCCAGTAGTATGGGGGGGGCCTACGAGCAGTACTTC.

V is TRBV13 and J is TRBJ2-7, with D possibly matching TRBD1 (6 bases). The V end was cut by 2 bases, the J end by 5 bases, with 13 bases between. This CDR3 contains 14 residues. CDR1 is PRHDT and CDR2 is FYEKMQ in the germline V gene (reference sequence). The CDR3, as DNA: TGTGCCAGCAGCTTACCCAGGGGTCACAACGAGCAGTACTTC. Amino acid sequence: CASSLPRGHNEQYF.

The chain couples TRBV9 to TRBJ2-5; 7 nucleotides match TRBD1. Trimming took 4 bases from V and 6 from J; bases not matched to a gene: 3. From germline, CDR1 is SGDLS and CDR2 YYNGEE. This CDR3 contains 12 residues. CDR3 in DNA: TGTGCCAGCAGCAGAGGGGGCCAGACCCAGTACTTC. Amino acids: CASSRGGQTQYF.

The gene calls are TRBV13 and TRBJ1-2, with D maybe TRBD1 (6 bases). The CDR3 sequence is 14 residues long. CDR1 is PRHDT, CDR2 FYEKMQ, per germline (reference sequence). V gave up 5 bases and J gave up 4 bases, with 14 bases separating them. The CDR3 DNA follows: TGTGCCAGCAGCACCGCGACAGGCCGCTATGGCTACACCTTC. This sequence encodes CASSTATGRYGYTF.

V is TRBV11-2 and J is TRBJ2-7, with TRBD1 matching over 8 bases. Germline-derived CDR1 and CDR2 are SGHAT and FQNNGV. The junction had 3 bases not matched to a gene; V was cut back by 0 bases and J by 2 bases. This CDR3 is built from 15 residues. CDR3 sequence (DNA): TGTGCCAGCAGCTTAGACCCGGGACAGGCCTACGAGCAGTACTTC. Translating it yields CASSLDPGQAYEQYF.

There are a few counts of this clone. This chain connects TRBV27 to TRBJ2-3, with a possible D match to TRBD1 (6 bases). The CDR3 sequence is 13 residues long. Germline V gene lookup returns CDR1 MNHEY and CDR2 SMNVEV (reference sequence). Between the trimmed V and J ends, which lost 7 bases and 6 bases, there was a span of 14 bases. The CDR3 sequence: CASKGVRQDTQYF. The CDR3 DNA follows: TGTGCCAGCAAGGGGGTCCGCCAGGATACGCAGTATTTT.

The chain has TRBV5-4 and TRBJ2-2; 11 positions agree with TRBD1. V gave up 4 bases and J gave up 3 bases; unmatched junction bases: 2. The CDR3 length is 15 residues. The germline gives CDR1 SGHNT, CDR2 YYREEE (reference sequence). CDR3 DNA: TGTGCCAGCAGCGGGGGACAGGGGGACACCGGGGAGCTGTTTTTT. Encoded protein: CASSGGQGDTGELFF.

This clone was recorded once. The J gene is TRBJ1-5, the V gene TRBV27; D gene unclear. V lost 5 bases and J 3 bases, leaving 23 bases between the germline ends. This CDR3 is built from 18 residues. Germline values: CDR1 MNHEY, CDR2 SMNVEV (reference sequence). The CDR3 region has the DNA TGTGCCAGCAGTCCCCGCCCCCTTTTAGCCCAAGACAATCAGCCCCAGCATTTT. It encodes CASSPRPLLAQDNQPQHF.

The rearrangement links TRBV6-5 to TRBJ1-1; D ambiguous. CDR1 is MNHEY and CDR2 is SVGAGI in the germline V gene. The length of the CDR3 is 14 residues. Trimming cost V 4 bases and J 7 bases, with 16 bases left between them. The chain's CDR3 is CASSSNLPVFEAFF. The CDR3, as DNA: TGTGCCAGCAGTTCCAACCTACCGGTCTTTGAAGCTTTCTTT.

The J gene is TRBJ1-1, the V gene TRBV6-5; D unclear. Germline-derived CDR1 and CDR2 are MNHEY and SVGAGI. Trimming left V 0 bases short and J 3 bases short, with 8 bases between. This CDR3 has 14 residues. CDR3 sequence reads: CASSYSLRDTEAFF. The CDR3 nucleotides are TGTGCCAGCAGTTACTCTCTAAGAGACACTGAAGCTTTCTTT.

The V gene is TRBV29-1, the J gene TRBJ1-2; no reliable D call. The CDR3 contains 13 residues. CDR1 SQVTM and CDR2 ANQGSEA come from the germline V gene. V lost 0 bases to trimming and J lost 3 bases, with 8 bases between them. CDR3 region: CSVEDLADYGYTF. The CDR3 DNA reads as TGCAGCGTTGAAGATTTGGCAGACTATGGCTACACCTTC.

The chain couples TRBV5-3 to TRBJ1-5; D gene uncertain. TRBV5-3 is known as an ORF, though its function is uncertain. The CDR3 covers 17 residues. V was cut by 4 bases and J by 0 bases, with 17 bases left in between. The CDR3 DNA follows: TGTGCCAGAAGCCCTCCTGTCCCTCGGGGTAGCAATCAGCCCCAGCATTTT. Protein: CARSPPVPRGSNQPQHF.

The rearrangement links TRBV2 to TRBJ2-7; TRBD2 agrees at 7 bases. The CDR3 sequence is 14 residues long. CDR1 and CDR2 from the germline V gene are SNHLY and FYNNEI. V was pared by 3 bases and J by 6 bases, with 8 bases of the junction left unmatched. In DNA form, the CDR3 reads TGTGCCAGCAGTGACCCCGGAGTAGCGGGCGAGCAGTACTTC. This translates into CASSDPGVAGEQYF.

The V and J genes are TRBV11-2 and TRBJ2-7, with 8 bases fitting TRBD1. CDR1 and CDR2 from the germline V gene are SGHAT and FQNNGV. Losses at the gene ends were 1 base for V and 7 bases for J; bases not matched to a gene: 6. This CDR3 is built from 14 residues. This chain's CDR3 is CASSLGTGPLEQYF. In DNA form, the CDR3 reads TGTGCCAGCAGCTTAGGGACAGGGCCCTTGGAGCAGTACTTC. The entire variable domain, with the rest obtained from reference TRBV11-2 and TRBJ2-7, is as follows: EAGVAQSPRYKIIEKRQSVAFWCNPISGHATLYWYQQILGQGPKLLIQFQNNGVVDDSQLPKDRFSAERLKGVDSTLKIQPAKLEDSAVYLCASSLGTGPLEQYFGPGTRLTVT.

For the CDR3, the DNA is TGCGCCAGCAGCGGTCGGGGAGAGACCCAGTACTTC. This translates into CASSGRGETQYF. This chain uses TRBV4-1 with TRBJ2-5; the D gene is possibly TRBD2 (5 bases). This CDR3 contains 12 residues. V was shortened by 5 bases and J by 4 bases, with 8 bases between the two germline ends. Germline V gives CDR1 MGHRA, CDR2 YSYEKL.

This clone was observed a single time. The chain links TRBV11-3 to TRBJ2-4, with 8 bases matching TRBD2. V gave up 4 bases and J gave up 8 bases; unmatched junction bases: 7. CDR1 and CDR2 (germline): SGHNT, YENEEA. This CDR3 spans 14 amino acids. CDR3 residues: CASSSSGGGDIQYF. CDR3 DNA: TGTGCCAGCAGCTCAAGCGGGGGTGGGGACATTCAGTACTTC.

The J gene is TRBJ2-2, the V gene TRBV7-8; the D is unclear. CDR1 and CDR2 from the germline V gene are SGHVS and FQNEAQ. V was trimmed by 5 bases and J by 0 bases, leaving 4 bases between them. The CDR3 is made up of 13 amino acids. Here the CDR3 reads CASSPSNTGELFF. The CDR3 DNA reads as TGTGCCAGCAGCCCCTCGAACACCGGGGAGCTGTTTTTT.

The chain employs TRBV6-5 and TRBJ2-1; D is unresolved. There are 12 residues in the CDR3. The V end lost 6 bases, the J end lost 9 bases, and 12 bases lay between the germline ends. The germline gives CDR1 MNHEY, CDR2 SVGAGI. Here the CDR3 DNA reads TGTGCCAGCAGCTCTACCTTTGGTGAGCAGTTCTTC. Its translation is CASSSTFGEQFF.

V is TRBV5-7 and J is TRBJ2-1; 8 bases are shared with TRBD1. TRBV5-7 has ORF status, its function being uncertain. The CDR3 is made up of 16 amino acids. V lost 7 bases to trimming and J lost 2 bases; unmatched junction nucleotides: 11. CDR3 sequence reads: CASVERETGAYNEQFF. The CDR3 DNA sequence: TGTGCCAGCGTCGAACGGGAGACAGGGGCCTACAATGAGCAGTTCTTC.

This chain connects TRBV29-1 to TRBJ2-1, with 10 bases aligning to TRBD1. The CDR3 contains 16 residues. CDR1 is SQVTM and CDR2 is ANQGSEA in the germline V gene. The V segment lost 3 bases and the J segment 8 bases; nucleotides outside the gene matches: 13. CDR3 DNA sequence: TGCAGCGTTGAGGACCCGACAGGGGGCCATGTGGATGAGCAGTTCTTC. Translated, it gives CSVEDPTGGHVDEQFF.

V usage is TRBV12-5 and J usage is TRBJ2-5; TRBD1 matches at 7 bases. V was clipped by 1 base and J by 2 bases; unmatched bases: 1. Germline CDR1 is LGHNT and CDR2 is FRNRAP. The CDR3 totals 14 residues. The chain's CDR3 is CASGLGDSQETQYF. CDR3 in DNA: TGTGCTAGTGGTTTGGGGGACAGTCAAGAGACCCAGTACTTC.

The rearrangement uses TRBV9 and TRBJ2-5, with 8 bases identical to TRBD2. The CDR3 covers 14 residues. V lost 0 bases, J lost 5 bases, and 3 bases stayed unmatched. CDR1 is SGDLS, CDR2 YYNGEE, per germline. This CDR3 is CASSVAGGIETQYF. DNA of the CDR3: TGTGCCAGCAGCGTAGCGGGGGGGATCGAGACCCAGTACTTC.

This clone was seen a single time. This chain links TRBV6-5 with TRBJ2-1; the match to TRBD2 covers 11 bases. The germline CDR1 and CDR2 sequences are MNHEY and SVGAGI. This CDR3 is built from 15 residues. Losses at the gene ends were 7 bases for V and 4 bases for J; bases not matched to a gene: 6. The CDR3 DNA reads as TGTGCCAGCAAGAAGGGACTAGCGGATTACAATGAGCAGTTCTTC. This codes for CASKKGLADYNEQFF.

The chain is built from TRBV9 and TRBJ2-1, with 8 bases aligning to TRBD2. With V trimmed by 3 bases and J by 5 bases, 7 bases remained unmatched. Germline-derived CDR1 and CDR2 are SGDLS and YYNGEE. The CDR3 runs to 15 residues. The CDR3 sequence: CASSARGGVNNEQFF. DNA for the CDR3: TGTGCCAGCAGCGCACGGGGGGGGGTCAACAATGAGCAGTTCTTC.

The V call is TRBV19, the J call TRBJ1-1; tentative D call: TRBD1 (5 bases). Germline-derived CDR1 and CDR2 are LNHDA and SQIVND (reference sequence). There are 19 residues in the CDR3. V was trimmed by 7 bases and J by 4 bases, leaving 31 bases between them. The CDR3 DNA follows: TGTGCCAGTAACCCTTTTGGGGGAGGAATAGAAACCGGTGGCACTGAAGCTTTCTTT. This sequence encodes CASNPFGGGIETGGTEAFF.

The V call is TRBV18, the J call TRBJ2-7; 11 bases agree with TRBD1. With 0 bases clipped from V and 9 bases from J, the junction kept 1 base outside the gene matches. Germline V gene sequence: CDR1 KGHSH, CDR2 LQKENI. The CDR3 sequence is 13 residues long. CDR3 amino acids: CASSPPGQGGQYF. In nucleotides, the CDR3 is TGTGCCAGCTCACCACCGGGACAGGGGGGGCAGTACTTC.

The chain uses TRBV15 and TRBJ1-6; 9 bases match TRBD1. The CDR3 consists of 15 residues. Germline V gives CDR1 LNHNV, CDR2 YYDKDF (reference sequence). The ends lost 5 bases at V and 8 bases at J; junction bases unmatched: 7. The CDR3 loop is CATSARQGDDSPLHF. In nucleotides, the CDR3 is TGTGCCACCAGCGCCCGACAGGGGGACGATTCACCCCTCCACTTT.

The CDR3 coding sequence is TGTGCCAGCAGCGGAGGGACAGGGGCCACCTACGAGCAGTACTTC. Its translation is CASSGGTGATYEQYF. The V call is TRBV7-8, the J call TRBJ2-7; 10 bases fit TRBD1. Unmatched junction bases numbered 6, after V lost 5 bases and J lost 2 bases. The CDR3 spans 15 residues. Per germline, CDR1 SGHVS and CDR2 FQNEAQ.

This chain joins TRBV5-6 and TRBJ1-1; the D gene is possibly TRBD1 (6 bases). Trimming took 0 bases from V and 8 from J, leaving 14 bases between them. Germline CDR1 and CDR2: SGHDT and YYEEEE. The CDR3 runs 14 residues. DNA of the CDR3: TGTGCCAGCAGCTTGGTGGGGGGGCTCGGGGAAGCTTTCTTT. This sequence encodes CASSLVGGLGEAFF.

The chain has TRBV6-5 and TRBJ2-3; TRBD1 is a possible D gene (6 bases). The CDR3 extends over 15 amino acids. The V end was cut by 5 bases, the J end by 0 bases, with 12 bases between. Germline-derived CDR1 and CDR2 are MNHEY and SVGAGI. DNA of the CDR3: TGTGCCAGCAGTCCACAGGGTGGTAGCACAGATACGCAGTATTTT. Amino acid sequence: CASSPQGGSTDTQYF.